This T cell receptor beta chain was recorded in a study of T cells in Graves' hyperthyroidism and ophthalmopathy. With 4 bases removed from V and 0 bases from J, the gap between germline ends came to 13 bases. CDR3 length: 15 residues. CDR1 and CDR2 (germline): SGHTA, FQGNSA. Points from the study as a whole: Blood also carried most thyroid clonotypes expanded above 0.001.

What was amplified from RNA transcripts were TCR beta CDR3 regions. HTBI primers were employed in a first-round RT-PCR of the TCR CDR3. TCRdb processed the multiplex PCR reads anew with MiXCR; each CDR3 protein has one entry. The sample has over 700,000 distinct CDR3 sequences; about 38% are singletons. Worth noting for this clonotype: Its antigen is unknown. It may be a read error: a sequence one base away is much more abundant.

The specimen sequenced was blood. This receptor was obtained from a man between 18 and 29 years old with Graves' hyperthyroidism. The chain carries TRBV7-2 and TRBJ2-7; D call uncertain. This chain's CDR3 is CASSSVGIPSYEQYF. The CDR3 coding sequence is TGTGCCAGCAGCTCAGTAGGGATCCCCTCCTACGAGCAGTACTTC. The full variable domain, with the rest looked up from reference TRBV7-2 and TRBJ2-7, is GAGVSQSPSNKVTEKGKDVELRCDPISGHTALYWYRQSLGQGLEFLIYFQGNSAPDKSGLPSDRFSAERTGGSVSTLTIQRTQQEDSAVYLCASSSVGIPSYEQYFGPGTRLTVT.